This T cell receptor beta chain was retrieved from a study of T cell repertoires in cytomegalovirus infection. Study background: Public TCR beta signatures were indicative of both CMV infection and a matching HLA type. Study-wide points: Cumulative frequency of public TCR beta families picked out carriers of CMV plus the relevant HLA. Across the ex vivo response, the dominant clonotypes were HLA-C-restricted CMV-specific TCR beta clonotypes.

This clonotype was seen a few times. Its specificity is unknown. MiXCR, run by TCRdb on the reads, gives a single entry per CDR3 protein. This sample has roughly 100,000 distinct CDR3 sequences; approximately 15% occur once, and the top ten carry 8% to 9.5%. The sequenced sample consisted of PBMCs. The source of this sequence is a human donor in good health (CMV status not recorded). Some clones in this sample may be carry-over from other donors' samples.

CDR3 nucleotide sequence: TGTGCCAGCAGCTTAGGGCCTACGAGGGTTAGACTAGCGGCGGCGCGAGAGACCCAGTACTTC. Translated, it gives CASSLGPTRVRLAAARETQYF. This chain joins TRBV7-9 and TRBJ2-5, with 9 bases identical to TRBD2. Germline V lookup: CDR1 SEHNR, CDR2 FQNEAQ (reference sequence). Unmatched junction bases numbered 22, after V lost 1 base and J lost 4 bases. The CDR3 sequence is 21 residues long.